Below, 8 T cell receptor beta chains from the same sample are listed, as sequenced in a study of shared clonotypes between healthy human individuals. Repertoires were generated with immunoSEQ multiplex PCR, while TCRdb's copy carries only in-frame clones and drops some. The data hold about 2 million clones, with approximately 95% observed a single time. CD45RO-negative cells were positively selected for CCR7, leaving out terminally differentiated effector memory CD45RA+ cells. Source material: naive CD8+ T cells sorted from blood. The receptors come from a man aged 18 to 29 in good health.

The V call is TRBV6-5, the J call TRBJ1-1, with D unresolved. Germline loops: CDR1 MNHEY, CDR2 SVGAGI. This CDR3 region has 15 residues. Trimming stripped 0 bases from V and 0 bases from J, with 8 bases between. The CDR3 protein is CASSYSIPLNTEAFF. The CDR3 nucleotides are TGTGCCAGCAGTTACTCGATCCCCCTGAACACTGAAGCTTTCTTT.

J is TRBJ1-5 and V is TRBV4-1, with 8 bases identical to TRBD1. The V gene end was trimmed by 1 base and the J gene end by 5 bases; junction bases not matched to a gene: 1. CDR3 size: 14 residues. Germline V gives CDR1 MGHRA, CDR2 YSYEKL. The CDR3: CASSQGTGYQPQHF. Here the CDR3 DNA reads TGCGCCAGCAGCCAAGGGACAGGGTATCAGCCCCAGCATTTT.

The chain has TRBV28 and TRBJ2-3, with a possible D match to TRBD1 (6 bases). This CDR3 has 16 residues. V was clipped by 4 bases and J by 0 bases, with 14 bases between them. In germline, CDR1 is MDHEN, CDR2 SYDVKM. CDR3 residues: CASSSGATFSTDTQYF. The CDR3 region has the DNA TGTGCCAGCAGTTCAGGGGCTACTTTTAGCACAGATACGCAGTATTTT.

V gene TRBV7-6 combines with J gene TRBJ2-1, with D unclear. The CDR3 length is 17 residues. Trimming pared 3 bases from V and 4 bases from J, leaving 19 bases between. Germline values: CDR1 SGHVS, CDR2 FNYEAQ. Here the CDR3 reads CASSLYYPGVPYNEQFF. The CDR3 coding sequence is TGTGCCAGCAGCTTGTATTATCCGGGCGTCCCATACAATGAGCAGTTCTTC.

In nucleotides, the CDR3 is TGTGCCAGCAGCCCCCCGGTTGAGGGGAATCACGAGCAGTACTTC. Protein: CASSPPVEGNHEQYF. This chain connects TRBV5-5 to TRBJ2-7; D could derive from TRBD1 or TRBD2 (5 bases each). The V gene lost 4 bases and the J gene lost 5 bases, with 19 bases spanning the gap. The CDR3 is 15 residues long. Germline V gene sequence: CDR1 SGHKS, CDR2 YYEKEE (reference sequence).

The rearrangement uses TRBV6-1 and TRBJ1-5; D call uncertain. CDR3 size: 17 residues. CDR1 MNHNS and CDR2 SASEGT come from the germline V gene. Trimming stripped 2 bases from V and 2 bases from J, with 16 bases between. Here the CDR3 reads CASSERGIRNGNQPQHF. For the CDR3, the DNA is TGTGCCAGCAGTGAACGAGGAATTAGGAATGGCAATCAGCCCCAGCATTTT.

CDR3 region: CASSVALHYEQYF. DNA of the CDR3: TGTGCCAGCAGTGTGGCGTTACACTACGAGCAGTACTTC. The chain combines TRBV6-1 with TRBJ2-7; no clear D. Germline V CDR1 and CDR2: MNHNS, SASEGT. This CDR3 spans 13 amino acids. V was pared by 4 bases and J by 3 bases, with 10 bases between.

The chain employs TRBV7-2 and TRBJ2-7; D not certain. Trimming pared 3 bases from V and 3 bases from J, leaving 15 bases between. This CDR3 has 15 residues. In germline, CDR1 is SGHTA, CDR2 FQGNSA. This CDR3 reads CASSFRTPSGYEQYF. In nucleotides, the CDR3 is TGTGCCAGCAGCTTCAGGACCCCATCAGGCTACGAGCAGTACTTC.